These 26 T cell receptor beta chains share one sample of origin, sequenced in a study of CD8+ T cells in alopecia areata. Samples from alopecia areata patients were lesional scalp punch biopsies and peripheral blood. cDNA reverse transcribed from extracted RNA served as the sequencing template. Profiling relied on immunoSEQ multiplex PCR, and the TCRdb table lists in-frame clones only, not all of them. The repertoire includes over 6,000 clones, approximately 70% of them detected once, and roughly an eighth sits in the top ten. The material sequenced was skin, taken at week 0. Source of these receptors: a human donor with alopecia areata.

The chain combines TRBV11-2 with TRBJ2-7, with a tentative D call TRBD2 (6 bases). Trimming took 5 bases from V and 3 from J, leaving 14 bases between them. The CDR3 spans 14 residues. CDR1 is SGHAT and CDR2 is FQNNGV in the germline V gene. The CDR3 loop is CASSLAGYDYEQYF. CDR3 DNA: TGTGCCAGCAGCCTCGCGGGGTACGACTACGAGCAGTACTTC.

The chain employs TRBV19 and TRBJ2-3; 9 bases agree with TRBD1. The CDR3 extends over 17 amino acids. Trimming at V came to 6 bases and at J to 1 base, leaving 11 bases not matched to a gene. Germline CDR1 LNHDA, CDR2 SQIVND (reference sequence). The CDR3 bases are TGTGCCAGTAGCGAACTCCGGGACAGGGAAGGCACAGATACGCAGTATTTT. Its protein is CASSELRDREGTDTQYF.

The chain uses TRBV7-2 and TRBJ2-3; 7 positions agree with TRBD1. Germline V CDR1 and CDR2: SGHTA, FQGNSA. The CDR3 contains 15 residues. V shed 7 bases and J 2 bases; nucleotides not matched to a gene: 9. CDR3 sequence: CASILIGGATDTQYF. The CDR3, as DNA: TGTGCCAGCATACTCATAGGGGGCGCCACAGATACGCAGTATTTT.

This clone has just a few counts. J is TRBJ2-1 and V is TRBV6-6, with 7 bases matching TRBD1. Trimming at V came to 7 bases and at J to 5 bases, leaving 11 bases not matched to a gene. In germline, CDR1 is MNHNY, CDR2 SVGAGI (reference sequence). This CDR3 comprises 15 residues. CDR3 protein: CASKSLTGTNNEQFF. CDR3 nucleotide sequence: TGTGCCAGCAAGTCTTTGACAGGGACCAACAATGAGCAGTTCTTC.

The V gene is TRBV5-6, the J gene TRBJ2-7, with 8 positions matching TRBD2. The CDR3 spans 16 residues. With 1 base clipped from V and 5 bases from J, the junction kept 11 bases outside the gene matches. Germline loops: CDR1 SGHDT, CDR2 YYEEEE. Written as DNA, the CDR3 is TGTGCCAGCAGCTTGACTTTCGGGACTAGAGGGGACGAGCAGTACTTC. It encodes CASSLTFGTRGDEQYF.

The gene calls are TRBV6-5 and TRBJ1-1; 7 bases align to TRBD1. V dropped 4 bases and J dropped 1; count of bases not matched to a gene: 6. The V gene's germline CDR1 is MNHEY and CDR2 SVGAGI. This CDR3 spans 15 amino acids. The CDR3 protein is CASSSTGEGNTEAFF. In DNA, the CDR3 is TGTGCCAGCAGTTCCACAGGGGAGGGGAACACTGAAGCTTTCTTT.

The chain recombines TRBV11-1 with TRBJ2-1, with 8 bases fitting TRBD2. After removal of 3 bases from V and 8 bases from J, the junction contained 6 bases not matched to a gene. This CDR3 spans 14 amino acids. The germline V gene has CDR1 SGHAT and CDR2 FQDESV (reference sequence). This CDR3 reads CASSFAGGRDEQFF. DNA for the CDR3: TGTGCCAGCAGCTTTGCGGGGGGCCGGGATGAGCAGTTCTTC.

This chain connects TRBV19 to TRBJ2-2; D is undetermined. The germline V gene encodes CDR1 LNHDA and CDR2 SQIVND (reference sequence). CDR3 length: 14 residues. With 2 bases removed from V and 4 bases from J, the gap between germline ends came to 8 bases. CDR3 coding DNA: TGTGCCAGTAGTATAAAGGCGGTCACCGGGGAGCTGTTTTTT. Translated: CASSIKAVTGELFF.

As regards this clone: Other nucleotide sequences in the sample specify the same CDR3. This rearrangement joins TRBV7-7 to TRBJ2-2; D ambiguous. CDR1 is SSHAT and CDR2 is FNYEAQ in the germline V gene (reference sequence). The CDR3 runs 14 residues. V was shortened by 1 base and J by 4 bases, with 7 bases between the two germline ends. CDR3 sequence reads: CASSLDRRTGELFF. CDR3 DNA: TGTGCCAGCAGCTTAGATCGCCGCACCGGGGAGCTGTTTTTT.

This clone was observed a handful of times. The chain couples TRBV4-3 to TRBJ2-7; D might be TRBD1 (6 bases). Germline V CDR1 and CDR2: LGHNA, YSLEER. The CDR3 consists of 18 residues. Deletions cut 4 bases from V and 3 bases from J, with 25 bases between. CDR3 sequence reads: CASSLGHQTGLKGYEQYF. The CDR3 region has the DNA TGCGCCAGCAGCCTAGGACACCAAACAGGGTTAAAGGGCTACGAGCAGTACTTC.

This chain joins TRBV15 and TRBJ2-3, with 8 bases identical to TRBD2. Germline CDR1 and CDR2: LNHNV and YYDKDF (reference sequence). The CDR3 runs to 17 residues. V was pared by 4 bases and J by 4 bases, with 13 bases of the junction left unmatched. The CDR3 loop reads CATSTLPGGRSADTQYF. Written as DNA, the CDR3 is TGTGCCACCAGCACCTTGCCGGGGGGGCGCAGCGCAGATACGCAGTATTTT.

The chain links TRBV30 to TRBJ1-1; no firm D call. CDR3 length equals 13 residues. V lost 4 bases and J 1 base, leaving 10 bases between the germline ends. The germline CDR1 and CDR2 sequences are GTSNPN and SVGIG (reference sequence). The CDR3 protein is CAWTSRKNTEAFF. In DNA form, the CDR3 reads TGTGCCTGGACTAGCAGGAAGAACACTGAAGCTTTCTTT.

This clone was counted between two and nine times. The chain recombines TRBV15 with TRBJ2-7, with TRBD1 matching over 9 bases. The CDR3 loop spans 14 amino acids. V dropped 4 bases and J dropped 2; count of bases not matched to a gene: 3. CDR1 is LNHNV and CDR2 is YYDKDF in the germline V gene (reference sequence). CDR3 sequence (DNA): TGTGCCACCAGCAAGGACAGGGGTCCCTACGAGCAGTACTTC. Its translation: CATSKDRGPYEQYF.

The chain employs TRBV12-2 and TRBJ2-1; the DNA was not compared with TRBD2, the D call given in the table. TRBV12-2 is labeled a pseudogene. The CDR3 is 16 amino acids. The CDR3 region is CASRLRTSGKDNEQFF. DNA for the CDR3: TGTGCAAGTCGCTTAAGGACTAGCGGGAAGGACAATGAGCAGTTCTTC.

This chain links TRBV7-8 with TRBJ1-6; TRBD1 agrees at 9 bases. This CDR3 has 15 residues. Germline CDR1 reads SGHVS; CDR2 reads FQNEAQ. V shed 1 base and J 7 bases; nucleotides not matched to a gene: 2. The CDR3 sequence is CASSLEGQGNSPLHF. CDR3 coding DNA: TGTGCCAGCAGCTTAGAGGGACAGGGAAATTCACCCCTCCACTTT.

The chain couples TRBV29-1 to TRBJ1-1; TRBD1 might be the D (5 bases). Trimming stripped 5 bases from V and 1 base from J, with 8 bases between. This CDR3 is 12 amino acids long. Germline CDR1 is SQVTM and CDR2 is ANQGSEA. CDR3 in DNA: TGCAGCGTTCTCCAGGGGAACACTGAAGCTTTCTTT. Its protein product is CSVLQGNTEAFF.

The chain employs TRBV27 and TRBJ1-1; D is uncertain. The germline V and J ends were trimmed by 1 base and 5 bases, with 8 bases remaining between them. This CDR3 has 13 amino acids. Germline V lookup: CDR1 MNHEY, CDR2 SMNVEV (reference sequence). CDR3 sequence reads: CASSLLDGTEAFF. CDR3 in DNA: TGTGCCAGCAGTTTATTGGACGGGACTGAAGCTTTCTTT.

The chain joins TRBV30 to TRBJ2-4; 8 bases are a match to TRBD1. This CDR3 has 14 residues. Germline CDR1 GTSNPN, CDR2 SVGIG (reference sequence). V lost 3 bases, J lost 3 bases, and 4 bases stayed unmatched. CDR3 nucleotides: TGTGCCTGGAGCCTGGGACAGGTCAAAAACATTCAGTACTTC. It codes for CAWSLGQVKNIQYF.

This clone has more than one count but fewer than ten. The chain has TRBV27 and TRBJ2-2, with D tentatively TRBD2 (7 bases). Trimming removed 1 base from V and 5 bases from J, with 17 bases in between. Germline CDR1 reads MNHEY; CDR2 reads SMNVEV (reference sequence). The CDR3 has 17 amino acids. The CDR3 nucleotides read TGTGCCAGCAGTTTATTGGCGCGGGGGCCGACTACCGGGGAGCTGTTTTTT. The encoded protein is CASSLLARGPTTGELFF.

This chain links TRBV4-3 with TRBJ2-3; D not certain. The CDR3 is 18 residues long. Germline CDR1 reads LGHNA; CDR2 reads YSLEER. The germline V and J ends were trimmed by 0 bases and 2 bases, with 18 bases remaining between them. For the CDR3, the DNA is TGCGCCAGCAGCCAAGATTCTCGGCTTTCTGATTTCACAGATACGCAGTATTTT. Encoded protein: CASSQDSRLSDFTDTQYF.

The chain carries TRBV11-2 and TRBJ1-4, with 7 bases lining up with TRBD1. The CDR3 extends over 13 amino acids. V shed 6 bases and J 4 bases; nucleotides not matched to a gene: 2. In germline, CDR1 is SGHAT, CDR2 FQNNGV. For the CDR3, the DNA is TGTGCCAGCAGGGGACAGAGTAATGAAAAACTGTTTTTT. Translation gives CASRGQSNEKLFF.

This clone has a handful of counts. This rearrangement joins TRBV19 to TRBJ1-4; a possible D gene is TRBD1 (6 bases). The CDR3 sequence is 16 residues long. CDR1 is LNHDA, CDR2 SQIVND, per germline (reference sequence). V was trimmed by 4 bases and J by 8 bases, leaving 20 bases between them. In nucleotides, the CDR3 is TGTGCCAGTAGTAACCCTTGGACAGACAACAAGGAAAAACTGTTTTTT. Translated: CASSNPWTDNKEKLFF.

The chain employs TRBV10-3 and TRBJ2-2, with 11 bases matching TRBD2. Germline trimming cut 10 bases from V and 5 bases from J; bases unmatched to any gene: 15. CDR1 and CDR2 (germline): ENHRY, SYGVKD. The CDR3 runs 17 residues. The CDR3 coding sequence is TGTGCCACCACCCCATTAGCGGGGGGGCAAGGGACCGGGGAGCTGTTTTTT. Translated, it gives CATTPLAGGQGTGELFF.

V usage is TRBV14 and J usage is TRBJ2-1; 9 bases line up with TRBD2. CDR3 length: 19 residues. Germline trimming cut 2 bases from V and 8 bases from J; bases unmatched to any gene: 19. The germline gives CDR1 SGHDN, CDR2 FVKESK. The CDR3 nucleotides are TGTGCCAGCAGCCAATTGGCGGGGGGGCCGGGTCTGATAGGTGATGAGCAGTTCTTC. Its protein is CASSQLAGGPGLIGDEQFF. The variable domain in full, completed from reference TRBV14 and TRBJ2-1, reads EAGVTQFPSHSVIEKGQTVTLRCDPISGHDNLYWYRRVMGKEIKFLLHFVKESKQDESGMPNNRFLAERTGGTYSTLKVQPAELEDSGVYFCASSQLAGGPGLIGDEQFFGPGTRLTVL.

The chain uses TRBV5-1 and TRBJ2-5; D tentatively fits TRBD1 or TRBD2 (5 bases each). The J call is in doubt because the DNA end fits TRBJ2-7 better. The CDR3 totals 15 residues. Germline V lookup: CDR1 SGHRS, CDR2 YFSETQ. This CDR3 is CASSLGVGRYYEQYF. CDR3 coding DNA: TGCGCCAGCAGCTTGGGTGTGGGACGGTACTACGAGCAGTACTTC.

This sequence joins TRBV19 and TRBJ2-1, with 7 bases aligning to TRBD1. Per the germline V gene, CDR1 is LNHDA and CDR2 is SQIVND (reference sequence). After removal of 2 bases from V and 15 bases from J, the junction contained 22 bases not matched to a gene. There are 17 residues in the CDR3. CDR3 loop: CASSIPPSGTAATKRFF. The CDR3 DNA reads TGTGCCAGTAGTATACCCCCATCCGGGACAGCAGCGACAAAAAGGTTCTTC.